These 21 T cell receptor beta chains share one sample of origin, sequenced in a study of identical twins. MiXCR, applied by TCRdb to the 5' RACE reads, yields one record per CDR3 protein. The sample yields approximately 140,000 distinct CDR3 sequences, around 3.4% seen once. The material sequenced was memory T cells sorted from blood. These receptors were collected from a man aged 18 to 35 in good health.

This clonotype was seen ten or more times. J is TRBJ2-4 and V is TRBV12-3 or TRBV12-4; D is possibly TRBD1 (6 bases). V lost 5 bases and J 8 bases, leaving 13 bases between the germline ends. The CDR3 is 13 amino acids. CDR3 sequence (DNA): TGTGCCAGCAGTCAGGGGACGTTCTACATTCAGTACTTC. Protein product: CASSQGTFYIQYF.

This clonotype occurred many times. The V call is TRBV30, the J call TRBJ2-1; 11 bases match TRBD2. Germline assignment: CDR1 GTSNPN and CDR2 SVGIG (reference sequence). The junction had 0 bases not matched to a gene; V was cut back by 4 bases and J by 7 bases. This CDR3 is 12 amino acids long. CDR3 DNA: TGTGCCTGGACTAGCGGGGGGAATGAGCAGTTCTTC. This gives the protein CAWTSGGNEQFF.

This clonotype was counted ten times or more. The rearrangement uses TRBV5-6 and TRBJ2-1; TRBD2 matches at 8 bases. CDR1 and CDR2 (germline): SGHDT, YYEEEE. CDR3 length equals 16 residues. V lost 6 bases to trimming and J lost 13 bases; unmatched junction nucleotides: 21. CDR3 DNA: TGTGCCAGCATCTTCCTGCGGGAGGCCTTCCCCATGGAACAGTTCTTC. Translated: CASIFLREAFPMEQFF.

This clonotype has ten or more counts. The chain carries TRBV9 and TRBJ1-1, with D tentatively TRBD1 (6 bases). The CDR3 consists of 13 residues. V was shortened by 0 bases and J by 5 bases, with 8 bases between the two germline ends. Germline V CDR1 and CDR2: SGDLS, YYNGEE. CDR3 coding DNA: TGTGCCAGCAGCGTAGAGGGGGGAACTGAAGCTTTCTTT. It is translated as CASSVEGGTEAFF.

This clonotype occurred many times. The chain links TRBV27 to TRBJ2-1, with D tentatively TRBD1 (6 bases). CDR3 size: 15 residues. The ends were cut back, 6 bases at V and 0 bases at J, with 12 bases in the middle. CDR1 and CDR2 (germline): MNHEY, SMNVEV (reference sequence). The chain's CDR3 is CASSTDRDSYNEQFF. For the CDR3, the DNA is TGTGCCAGCAGCACGGACAGAGACTCCTACAATGAGCAGTTCTTC.

This clonotype showed up just a few times. This chain connects TRBV5-1 to TRBJ2-1; D possibly matches TRBD1 or TRBD2 (5 bases each). The germline V gene encodes CDR1 SGHRS and CDR2 YFSETQ. CDR3 size: 15 residues. Trimming pared 2 bases from V and 9 bases from J, leaving 18 bases between. CDR3 coding DNA: TGCGCCAGCAGCTTAGTTGGGGACCTCGGTGCTGAGCAGTTCTTC. As protein: CASSLVGDLGAEQFF.

As to this clonotype: The junction shows a germline mismatch at one end, possibly a read error. V usage is TRBV9 and J usage is TRBJ2-3; 10 positions match TRBD2. From germline, CDR1 is SGDLS and CDR2 YYNGEE. The CDR3 contains 15 residues. CDR3: CASSGGTSARDRQYF. The CDR3 region has the DNA TGTGCCAGCAGCGGTGGGACTAGCGCAAGAGATAGGCAGTATTTT.

This clonotype was seen repeatedly, ten times or more. V gene TRBV5-6 combines with J gene TRBJ2-3; 10 bases map to TRBD2. Germline trimming cut 4 bases from V and 1 base from J; bases unmatched to any gene: 6. Germline CDR1 is SGHDT and CDR2 is YYEEEE. This CDR3 is 16 amino acids long. CDR3 sequence (DNA): TGTGCCAGCAGCCATATAGCGGGAGGCCGCACAGATACGCAGTATTTT. Amino acids: CASSHIAGGRTDTQYF.

V and J are TRBV20-1 and TRBJ1-2; TRBD1 matches at 8 bases. Germline loops: CDR1 DFQATT, CDR2 SNEGSKA (reference sequence). The V gene end was trimmed by 0 bases and the J gene end by 3 bases; junction bases not matched to a gene: 9. This CDR3 region has 16 residues. This chain's CDR3 is CSARDHAGGYDYGYTF. The CDR3 DNA reads as TGCAGTGCTAGAGATCATGCAGGGGGCTATGACTATGGCTACACCTTC.

This clonotype was seen a few times. The chain has TRBV3-1 and TRBJ2-1, with D perhaps TRBD1 (5 bases). The CDR3 consists of 16 residues. Trimming removed 3 bases from V and 1 base from J, with 13 bases in between. Germline-derived CDR1 and CDR2 are LGHDT and YNNKEL (reference sequence). CDR3 sequence: CASSQATGLSYNEQFF. CDR3 DNA: TGTGCCAGCAGCCAGGCTACAGGTCTATCCTACAATGAGCAGTTCTTC.

This clonotype has a count of ten or more. The chain joins TRBV9 to TRBJ1-1; no reliable D call. V was cut by 0 bases and J by 4 bases, with 10 bases left in between. Germline CDR1 reads SGDLS; CDR2 reads YYNGEE. The CDR3 is 14 residues long. CDR3: CASSVGRSATEAFF. CDR3 nucleotides: TGTGCCAGCAGCGTAGGGCGGTCCGCCACTGAAGCTTTCTTT.

This clonotype has at least ten counts. The V gene is TRBV5-5, the J gene TRBJ1-4; D uncertain. The V gene lost 4 bases and the J gene lost 0 bases, with 4 bases spanning the gap. The CDR3 is 13 amino acids. Germline CDR1 and CDR2: SGHKS and YYEKEE (reference sequence). The CDR3 loop is CASSLPTNEKLFF. The CDR3 DNA reads TGTGCCAGCAGCCTACCAACTAATGAAAAACTGTTTTTT.

This clonotype occurred many times. The chain employs TRBV20-1 and TRBJ2-4, with D possibly being TRBD2 (6 bases). Germline values: CDR1 DFQATT, CDR2 SNEGSKA (reference sequence). Trimming cost V 0 bases and J 9 bases, with 12 bases left between them. The CDR3 runs 13 residues. CDR3 region: CSARDRGLGIQYF. The CDR3, as DNA: TGCAGTGCTAGAGATCGGGGGTTAGGCATTCAGTACTTC.

J is TRBJ2-3 and V is TRBV5-4; 8 bases match TRBD2. The CDR3 length is 18 residues. Germline V lookup: CDR1 SGHNT, CDR2 YYREEE (reference sequence). V gave up 9 bases and J gave up 0 bases; unmatched junction bases: 18. CDR3 protein: CAIPAGLAGKDSTDTQYF. As DNA, the CDR3 is TGTGCCATCCCCGCGGGGCTAGCGGGCAAGGATAGCACAGATACGCAGTATTTT.

In its sample, this clonotype was seen many times. J is TRBJ2-7 and V is TRBV20-1; D ambiguous. This CDR3 spans 12 amino acids. In germline, CDR1 is DFQATT, CDR2 SNEGSKA (reference sequence). V gave up 0 bases and J gave up 4 bases, with 7 bases separating them. The CDR3 bases are TGCAGTGCTAGAGATCTAGGGTACGAGCAGTACGTC. This codes for CSARDLGYEQYV.

This clonotype has a count of ten or more. The chain recombines TRBV6-5 with TRBJ2-4, with D possibly matching TRBD2 (6 bases). This CDR3 contains 14 residues. V was clipped by 0 bases and J by 6 bases, with 9 bases between them. Germline loops: CDR1 MNHEY, CDR2 SVGAGI. The CDR3 DNA follows: TGTGCCAGCAGTTACTCGTTGGGGGGAAACATTCAGTACTTC. It codes for CASSYSLGGNIQYF.

This clonotype was picked up many times. J is TRBJ2-2 and V is TRBV30, with D unclear. Trimming took off 1 base at V and 1 base at J, with 7 bases between the two ends. Germline loops: CDR1 GTSNPN, CDR2 SVGIG (reference sequence). The CDR3 contains 14 residues. CDR3 amino acids: CAWSATMNTGELFF. The CDR3 region has the DNA TGTGCCTGGAGTGCCACCATGAACACCGGGGAGCTGTTTTTT.

This clonotype was counted at least ten times. The germline gene is not matched at one end of the junction; a read error may be the cause. The chain couples TRBV12-3 or TRBV12-4 to TRBJ2-5, with TRBD2 matching over 8 bases. The CDR3 contains 15 residues. The CDR3 DNA follows: TGTGCCAGCAGCTTAGGAGCGGGGGCGACGGAGACCCAGTACTTC. Encoded protein: CASSLGAGATETQYF.

The sample holds many counts of this clonotype. The chain uses TRBV7-2 and TRBJ2-1; 13 bases agree with TRBD2. V gave up 5 bases and J gave up 7 bases; unmatched junction bases: 5. CDR1 and CDR2 (germline): SGHTA, FQGNSA. The CDR3 spans 15 residues. CDR3 DNA: TGTGCCAGCAGCACAGGGACTAGCGGGATAAATGAGCAGTTCTTC. It is translated as CASSTGTSGINEQFF.

In this sample, this clonotype turned up many times. The rearrangement links TRBV30 to TRBJ2-3; D perhaps matches TRBD2 (6 bases). V was clipped by 3 bases and J by 4 bases, with 17 bases between them. Germline loops: CDR1 GTSNPN, CDR2 SVGIG (reference sequence). The CDR3 has 15 amino acids. CDR3 sequence: CAWRGSAGLADTQYF. In DNA, the CDR3 is TGTGCCTGGAGAGGTTCGGCGGGACTCGCAGATACGCAGTATTTT.

This clonotype was recorded at least ten times. The CDR3: CASSLAGGETQYF. The DNA of the CDR3 is TGCGCCAGCAGCTTGGCTGGTGGAGAGACCCAGTACTTC. The rearrangement uses TRBV5-1 and TRBJ2-5; D gene uncertain. The V and J ends lost 0 bases and 4 bases respectively, with 7 bases between them. The CDR3 is 13 residues long. From germline, CDR1 is SGHRS and CDR2 YFSETQ.